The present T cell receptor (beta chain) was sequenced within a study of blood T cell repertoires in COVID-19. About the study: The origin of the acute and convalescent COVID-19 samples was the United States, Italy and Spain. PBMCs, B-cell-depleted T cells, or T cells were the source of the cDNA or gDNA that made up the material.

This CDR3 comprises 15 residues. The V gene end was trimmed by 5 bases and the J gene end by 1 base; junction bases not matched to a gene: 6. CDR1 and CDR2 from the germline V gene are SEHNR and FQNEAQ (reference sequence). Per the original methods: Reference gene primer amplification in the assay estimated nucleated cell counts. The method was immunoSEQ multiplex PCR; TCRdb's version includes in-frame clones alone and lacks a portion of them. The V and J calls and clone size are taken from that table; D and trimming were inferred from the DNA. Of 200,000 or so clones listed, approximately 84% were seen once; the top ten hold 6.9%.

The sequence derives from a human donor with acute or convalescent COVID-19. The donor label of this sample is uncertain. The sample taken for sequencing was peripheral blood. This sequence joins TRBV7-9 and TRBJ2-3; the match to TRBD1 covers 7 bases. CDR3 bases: TGTGCCAGCAGCGCCACCACAGGGGGCACAGATACGCAGTATTTT. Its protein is CASSATTGGTDTQYF. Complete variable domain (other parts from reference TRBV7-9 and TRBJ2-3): DTGVSQNPRHKITKRGQNVTFRCDPISEHNRLYWYRQTLGQGPEFLTYFQNEAQLEKSRLLSDRFSAERPKGSFSTLEIQRTEQGDSAMYLCASSATTGGTDTQYFGPGTRLTVL.